A selection of T cell receptor beta chains follows, all from one sample in a study of cytotoxic CD8 clonotypes in ibrutinib-treated CLL. TCRdb's copy holds only in-frame clones and misses some; the assay was immunoSEQ multiplex PCR. This sample has some 85,000 clones, with around 77% found just once. This specimen consisted of PBMCs, obtained after 24 months of ibrutinib treatment. The receptors shown here come from a human donor with chronic lymphocytic leukemia. CDR3s include the opening cysteine and the closing phenylalanine or tryptophan. D genes are given only for firm matches. Size tells how often a clone was seen (once, few, many) or the class of an expanded clone, and some rows leave it out.

size: -; D: -; J: TRBJ2-5; V: TRBV5-5; CDR3: CASSLAGKETQYF; DNA: TGTGCCAGCAGCTTGGCCGGGAAGGAGACCCAGTACTTC
size: -; D: TRBD1; J: TRBJ2-1; V: TRBV5-1; CDR3: CASNFRQGAYNEQFF; DNA: TGCGCCAGCAACTTTCGACAGGGGGCTTACAATGAGCAGTTCTTC
size: -; D: -; J: TRBJ2-7; V: TRBV28; CDR3: CASSLPGSYYEQYF; DNA: TGTGCCAGCAGTTTACCCGGGAGCTATTACGAGCAGTACTTC
size: few; D: -; J: TRBJ2-4; V: TRBV29-1; CDR3: CSVRRGAKNIQYF; DNA: TGCAGCGTCCGGAGGGGAGCCAAAAACATTCAGTACTTC
size: -; D: TRBD2; J: TRBJ2-5; V: TRBV4-3; CDR3: CASSQGLAVKETQYF; DNA: TGCGCCAGCAGCCAAGGACTAGCGGTTAAAGAGACCCAGTACTTC
size: -; D: -; J: TRBJ2-7; V: TRBV5-6; CDR3: CASSLAQLPYEQYF; DNA: TGTGCCAGCAGCTTGGCCCAGCTCCCCTACGAGCAGTACTTC
size: -; D: TRBD2; J: TRBJ2-3; V: TRBV6-5; CDR3: CASSRGLAGTDTQYF; DNA: TGTGCCAGCAGCCGGGGACTAGCGGGCACAGATACGCAGTATTTT
size: -; D: -; J: TRBJ1-2; V: TRBV4-2; CDR3: CASSPDQESYGYTF; DNA: TGTGCCAGCAGCCCGGACCAGGAGTCCTATGGCTACACCTTC
size: -; D: -; J: TRBJ1-1; V: TRBV30; CDR3: CAWSGRVEAFF; DNA: TGTGCCTGGAGTGGCAGGGTTGAAGCTTTCTTT
size: few; D: -; J: TRBJ2-2; V: TRBV10-2; CDR3: CASSRAAGELFF; DNA: TGCGCCAGCAGTCGGGCGGCCGGGGAGCTGTTTTTT
size: once; D: -; J: TRBJ2-7; V: TRBV7-9; CDR3: CASSQAPGVHSYEQYF; DNA: TGTGCCAGCAGCCAGGCTCCAGGGGTACACTCCTACGAGCAGTACTTC
size: -; D: -; J: TRBJ2-3; V: TRBV7-8; CDR3: CASSLVQGPTDTQYF; DNA: TGTGCCAGCAGCCTAGTCCAGGGACCCACAGATACGCAGTATTTT
size: -; D: -; J: TRBJ2-1; V: TRBV4-1; CDR3: CASSQDPRAGSYNEQFF; DNA: TGCGCCAGCAGCCAAGACCCCAGGGCGGGCTCCTACAATGAGCAGTTCTTC
size: -; D: -; J: TRBJ2-7; V: TRBV11-1; CDR3: CASSADSGYEQYF; DNA: TGTGCCAGCAGCGCCGACAGTGGCTACGAGCAGTACTTC
size: -; D: TRBD1; J: TRBJ1-2; V: TRBV28; CDR3: CATEGQHYGYTF; DNA: TGTGCCACCGAGGGACAGCACTATGGCTACACCTTC